This record concerns one TCR beta chain sequence. Relative to the germline gene, one junction end is altered; a read error may explain this. In the PCR, 60 Vbeta and 13 Jbeta primers were used. Sequencing was performed with immunoSEQ multiplex PCR; in TCRdb, only in-frame clones are kept and a portion is missing. The table lists 85,000 to 130,000 clones, roughly 72% of them singletons. This sample is drawn from a study of cytomegalovirus exposure and HLA in healthy donors. Germline CDR1 reads MNHEY; CDR2 reads SMNVEV (reference sequence). The CDR3 covers 16 residues. This chain connects TRBV27 to TRBJ2-5, with 9 bases that match TRBD1. The clonotype originates from a woman between 18 and 29 years old in good health and CMV-seropositive. The specimen was PBMCs. CDR3 in amino acids: CATSSSGTGRGETQYF. The CDR3 DNA reads as TGTGCCACCAGTAGCTCCGGGACAGGGAGGGGAGAGACCCAGTACTTC.